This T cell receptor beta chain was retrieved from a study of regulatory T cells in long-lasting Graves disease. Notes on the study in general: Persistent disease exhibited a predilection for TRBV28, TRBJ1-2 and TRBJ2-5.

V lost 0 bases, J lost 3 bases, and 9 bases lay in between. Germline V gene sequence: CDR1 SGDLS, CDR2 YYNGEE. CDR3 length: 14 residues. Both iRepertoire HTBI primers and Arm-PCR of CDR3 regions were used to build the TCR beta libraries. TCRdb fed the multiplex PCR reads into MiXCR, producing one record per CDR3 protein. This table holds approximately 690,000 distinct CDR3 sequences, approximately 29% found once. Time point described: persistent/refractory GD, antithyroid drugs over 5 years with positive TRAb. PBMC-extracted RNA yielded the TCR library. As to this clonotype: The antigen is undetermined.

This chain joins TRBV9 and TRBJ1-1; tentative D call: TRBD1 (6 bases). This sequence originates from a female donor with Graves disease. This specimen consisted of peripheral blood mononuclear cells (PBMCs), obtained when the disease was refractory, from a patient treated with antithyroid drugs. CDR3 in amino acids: CASSVVGGDTEAFF. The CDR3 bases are TGTGCCAGCAGCGTAGTAGGGGGTGACACTGAAGCTTTCTTT.